Detailed here is one T cell receptor (beta chain). Sequencing used immunoSEQ multiplex PCR; TCRdb keeps in-frame clones, though not all of them. The sample records nearly 80,000 clones, roughly 91% being singletons. This sample was included in a study of OX40 agonist ivuxolimab in advanced cancers. The sequencing used CD4+ or CD8+ T cells sorted from blood, collected in a trial of the OX40 agonist ivuxolimab. The sequence was obtained from an adult with an advanced solid tumor such as melanoma, head and neck, liver or kidney cancer.

In DNA form, the CDR3 reads TGTGCCAGCTCAATCGGAGATATGACAGGGTTTGGCTACACCTTC. Translation: CASSIGDMTGFGYTF. V and J are TRBV18 and TRBJ1-2, with 7 bases aligning to TRBD1. Germline CDR1 reads KGHSH; CDR2 reads LQKENI. The CDR3 spans 15 residues. J lost 7 bases, V lost 5 bases, and 13 bases had no gene match.